This is a list of T cell receptor beta chains from one sample in a study of T cells after yellow fever vaccination. TCRdb re-derived calls from the 5' RACE reads in MiXCR, one entry per CDR3 protein. The profile shows some 300,000 distinct CDR3 sequences, about 10% of them singletons. Specimen: CD4+ T cells sorted from PBMCs, collected 5 days after the yellow fever booster vaccination. These receptors were collected from a man aged 18 to 30 who received the YFV17D yellow fever vaccine. CDR3s include the opening cysteine and the closing phenylalanine or tryptophan. Each record gives: CDR3 protein, J gene, clone size, V gene. Size is omitted from some rows. Given values are once, few, many or a class for expanded clones.

CASPKDGGFSYEQYF,TRBJ2-7,few,TRBV6-1
CASSLSAGLSVNTEAFF,TRBJ1-1,NA,TRBV7-2
CASSYRGRTGELFF,TRBJ2-2,few,TRBV9
CSARDRIGYEQFF,TRBJ2-1,NA,TRBV20-1
CASSFSGGTHNEQFF,TRBJ2-1,many,TRBV12-3/TRBV12-4
CASSLQQGNNEQFF,TRBJ2-1,few,TRBV5-1
CASRRGGSPDTQYF,TRBJ2-3,few,TRBV6-2/TRBV6-3
CASSPPTLYLNTEAFF,TRBJ1-1,few,TRBV6-6
CASTDRGDGYTF,TRBJ1-2,many,TRBV12-3/TRBV12-4
CASTQTGASEQYF,TRBJ2-7,few,TRBV6-1
CASSVEEGQSQPQHF,TRBJ1-5,NA,TRBV2
CASSPRDGGIDTQYF,TRBJ2-3,many,TRBV5-1
CASGLGNRDLNQPQHF,TRBJ1-5,few,TRBV12-5
CASSQDSSGAYEQYF,TRBJ2-7,few,TRBV3-1
CASSLGQLNYGYTF,TRBJ1-2,few,TRBV5-1
CASRDSIYEQYF,TRBJ2-7,NA,TRBV25-1
CASSQRSGDSNEQFF,TRBJ2-1,NA,TRBV3-1
CASSLVLGDRTEAFF,TRBJ1-1,few,TRBV11-2
CASSLDGGLIAEAFF,TRBJ1-1,many,TRBV5-1
CASSVRVTDTQYF,TRBJ2-3,many,TRBV27
CASRENLDTQYF,TRBJ2-3,many,TRBV5-1
CASRGQTGLAGGPNTGELFF,TRBJ2-2,few,TRBV11-2
CASSVGQGLAWQFF,TRBJ2-1,many,TRBV5-1
CASTPVRGGKDTGELFF,TRBJ2-2,NA,TRBV5-1
CSASRWGAAKNIQYF,TRBJ2-4,few,TRBV20-1
CASSLSAWSTSTDTQYF,TRBJ2-3,many,TRBV5-1
CASRRPGTGITDTQYF,TRBJ2-3,many,TRBV4-1
CASRPGSGYNEQFF,TRBJ2-1,many,TRBV5-1
CAISDPGRAEETQYF,TRBJ2-5,few,TRBV10-3
CASGLEGLAGNEQFF,TRBJ2-1,NA,TRBV12-5
CASSPRSYTQYF,TRBJ2-3,few,TRBV12-3/TRBV12-4
CASSYVNLQETQYF,TRBJ2-5,few,TRBV6-2/TRBV6-3
CASGLVGATFF,TRBJ1-1,many,TRBV12-5
CASSQGSSGTGNTQYF,TRBJ2-3,many,TRBV4-2
CASRPETGGGYEQFF,TRBJ2-1,NA,TRBV6-1
CASSRDGAVPGELFF,TRBJ2-2,NA,TRBV7-8
CSASGDLNTEAFF,TRBJ1-1,few,TRBV20-1
CASSEPRGNTEAFF,TRBJ1-1,few,TRBV2
CASSSRRLGLKNTEAFF,TRBJ1-1,NA,TRBV7-9
CASSLGGDRQTQYF,TRBJ2-5,few,TRBV7-2
CASTPGFSAGPQFF,TRBJ2-1,many,TRBV6-2/TRBV6-3
CAWRTGGANYGYTF,TRBJ1-2,few,TRBV30
CASSPGDRDQNIQYF,TRBJ2-4,NA,TRBV18
CASSRGTVWAKNIQYF,TRBJ2-4,few,TRBV12-3/TRBV12-4
CASSWADRANSPLHF,TRBJ1-6,NA,TRBV7-9
CSARQGLDGYTF,TRBJ1-2,few,TRBV20-1
CASSQDSSGGSDTQYF,TRBJ2-3,NA,TRBV3-1
CASSYELLGTDTQYF,TRBJ2-3,many,TRBV12-3/TRBV12-4
CAITGTGVSEAFF,TRBJ1-1,few,TRBV10-3